This T cell receptor beta chain is from a study of blood T cells in healthy people across ages. Germline V gene sequence: CDR1 SQVTM, CDR2 ANQGSEA. V lost 6 bases and J lost 3; bases outside the gene matches: 4. The CDR3 has 14 amino acids. At least ten counts were recorded for this clonotype. Antigen specificity is unknown. Study-level points and caveats: Estimates of diversity drawn from one million T cells were considered underestimates.

With a J-beta primer mix and a sample-barcoded 5' primer, a second PCR ran roughly 6 to 11 cycles. TCRdb redid the calling of the 5' RACE reads with MiXCR, one entry per CDR3 protein. The sample lists about 1,000,000 distinct CDR3 sequences, 40% to 55% occurring once. The clonotype comes from an older woman in good health. The sequenced material came from blood. This rearrangement joins TRBV29-1 to TRBJ2-1, with 11 bases that match TRBD2. The DNA of the CDR3 is TGCAGCGTAACCGGGACTAGCGGCTACAATGAGCAGTTCTTC. The encoded protein is CSVTGTSGYNEQFF.